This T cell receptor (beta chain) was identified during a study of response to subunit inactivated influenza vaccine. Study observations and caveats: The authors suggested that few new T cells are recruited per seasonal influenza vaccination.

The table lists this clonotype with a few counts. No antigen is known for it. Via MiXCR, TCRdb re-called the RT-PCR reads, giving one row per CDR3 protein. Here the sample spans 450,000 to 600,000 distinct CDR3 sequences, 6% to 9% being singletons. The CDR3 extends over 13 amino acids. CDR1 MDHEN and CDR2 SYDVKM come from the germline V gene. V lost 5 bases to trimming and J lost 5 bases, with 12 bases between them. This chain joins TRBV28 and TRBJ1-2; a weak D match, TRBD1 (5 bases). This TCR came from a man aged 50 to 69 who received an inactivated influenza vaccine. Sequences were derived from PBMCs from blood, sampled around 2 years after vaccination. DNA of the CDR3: TGTGCCAGCAGTCCGGGACGCGCGTATGGCTACACCTTC. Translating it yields CASSPGRAYGYTF.